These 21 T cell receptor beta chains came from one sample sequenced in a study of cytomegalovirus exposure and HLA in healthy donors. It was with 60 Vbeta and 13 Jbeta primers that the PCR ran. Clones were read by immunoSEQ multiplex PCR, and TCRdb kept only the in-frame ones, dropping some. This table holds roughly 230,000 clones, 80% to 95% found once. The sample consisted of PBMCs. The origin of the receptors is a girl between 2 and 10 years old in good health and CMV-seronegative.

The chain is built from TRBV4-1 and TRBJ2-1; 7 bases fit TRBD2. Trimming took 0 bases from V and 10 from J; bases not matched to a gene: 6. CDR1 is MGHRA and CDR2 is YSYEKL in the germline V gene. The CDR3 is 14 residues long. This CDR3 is CASSQDGGGREQFF. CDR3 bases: TGCGCCAGCAGCCAAGATGGGGGGGGTAGGGAGCAGTTCTTC.

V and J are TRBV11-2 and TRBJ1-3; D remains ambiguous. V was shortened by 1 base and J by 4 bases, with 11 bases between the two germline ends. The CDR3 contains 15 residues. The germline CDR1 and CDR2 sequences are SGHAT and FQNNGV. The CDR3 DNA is TGTGCCAGCAGCTTAGGCGGCATCGGGGGAAACACCATATATTTT. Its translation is CASSLGGIGGNTIYF.

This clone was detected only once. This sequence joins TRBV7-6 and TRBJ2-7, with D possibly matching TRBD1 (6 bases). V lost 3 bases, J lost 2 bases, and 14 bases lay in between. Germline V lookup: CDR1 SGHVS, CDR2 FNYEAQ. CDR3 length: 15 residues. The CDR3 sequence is CASSLGPGDTYEQYF. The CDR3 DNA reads TGTGCCAGCAGCTTGGGGCCAGGGGATACCTACGAGCAGTACTTC.

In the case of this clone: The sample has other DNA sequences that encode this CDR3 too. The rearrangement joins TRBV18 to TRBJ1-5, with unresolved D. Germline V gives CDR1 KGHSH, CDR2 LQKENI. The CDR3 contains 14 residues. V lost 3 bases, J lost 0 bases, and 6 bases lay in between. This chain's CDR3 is CASSPTNSNQPQHF. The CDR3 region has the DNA TGTGCCAGCTCACCCACTAATAGCAATCAGCCCCAGCATTTT.

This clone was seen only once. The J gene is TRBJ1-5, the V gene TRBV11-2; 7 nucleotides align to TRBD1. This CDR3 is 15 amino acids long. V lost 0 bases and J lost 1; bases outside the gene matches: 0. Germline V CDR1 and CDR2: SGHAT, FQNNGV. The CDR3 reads CASSLDRGSNQPQHF. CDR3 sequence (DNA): TGTGCCAGCAGCTTAGACAGGGGGAGCAATCAGCCCCAGCATTTT.

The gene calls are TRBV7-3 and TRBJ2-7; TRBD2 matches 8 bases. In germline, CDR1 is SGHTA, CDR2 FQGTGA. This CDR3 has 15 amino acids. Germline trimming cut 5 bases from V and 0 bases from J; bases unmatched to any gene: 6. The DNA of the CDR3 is TGTGCCAGCAGCCCGAGCGGGGGACCCTCCTACGAGCAGTACTTC. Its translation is CASSPSGGPSYEQYF.

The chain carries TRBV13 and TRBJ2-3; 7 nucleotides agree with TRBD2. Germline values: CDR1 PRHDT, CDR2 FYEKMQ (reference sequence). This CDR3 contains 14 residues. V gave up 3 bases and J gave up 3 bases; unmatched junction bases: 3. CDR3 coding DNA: TGTGCCAGCAGCTTCGCGGGGGAGACAGATACGCAGTATTTT. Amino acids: CASSFAGETDTQYF. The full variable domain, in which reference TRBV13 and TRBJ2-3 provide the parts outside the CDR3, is AAGVIQSPRHLIKEKRETATLKCYPIPRHDTVYWYQQGPGQDPQFLISFYEKMQSDKGSIPDRFSAQQFSDYHSELNMSSLELGDSALYFCASSFAGETDTQYFGPGTRLTVL.

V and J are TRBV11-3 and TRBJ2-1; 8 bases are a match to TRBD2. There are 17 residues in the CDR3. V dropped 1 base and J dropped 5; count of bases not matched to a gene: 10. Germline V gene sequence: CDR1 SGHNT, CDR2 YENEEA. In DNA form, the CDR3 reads TGTGCCAGCAGCTTAGGGGAGGGACTAGTACGGGACAATGAGCAGTTCTTC. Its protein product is CASSLGEGLVRDNEQFF.

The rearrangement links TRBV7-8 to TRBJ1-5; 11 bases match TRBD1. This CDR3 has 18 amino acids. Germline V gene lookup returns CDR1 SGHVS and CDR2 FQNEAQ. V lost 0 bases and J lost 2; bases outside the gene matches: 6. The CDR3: CASSLASPGQGGNQPQHF. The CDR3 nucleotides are TGTGCCAGCAGCTTAGCGTCGCCGGGACAGGGGGGCAATCAGCCCCAGCATTTT.

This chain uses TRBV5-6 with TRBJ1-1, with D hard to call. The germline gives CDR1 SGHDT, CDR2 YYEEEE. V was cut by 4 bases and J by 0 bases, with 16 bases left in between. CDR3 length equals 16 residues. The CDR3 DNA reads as TGTGCCAGCAGCATACTTCGTCTAGAGGTGAACACTGAAGCTTTCTTT. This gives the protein CASSILRLEVNTEAFF.

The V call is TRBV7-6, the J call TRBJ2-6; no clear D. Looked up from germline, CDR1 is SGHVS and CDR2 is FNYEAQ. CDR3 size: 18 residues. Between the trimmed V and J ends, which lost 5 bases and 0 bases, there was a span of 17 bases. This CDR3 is CASSHSPPPLSGANVLTF. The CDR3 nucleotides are TGTGCCAGCAGCCACAGCCCGCCCCCCCTCTCTGGGGCCAACGTCCTGACTTTC.

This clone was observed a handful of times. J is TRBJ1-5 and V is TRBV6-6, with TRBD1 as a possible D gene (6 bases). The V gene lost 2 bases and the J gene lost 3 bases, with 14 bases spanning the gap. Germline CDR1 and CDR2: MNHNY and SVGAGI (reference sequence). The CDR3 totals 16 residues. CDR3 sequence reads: CASSYPLAGANQPQHF. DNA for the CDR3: TGTGCCAGCAGTTACCCTCTAGCAGGGGCCAATCAGCCCCAGCATTTT.

The CDR3 DNA is TGTGCCAGCAGCCCCAGCCCGGGACAGGGGACAGGGCCCGGAGCTTTCTTT. This codes for CASSPSPGQGTGPGAFF. V gene TRBV28 combines with J gene TRBJ1-1; 10 bases align to TRBD1. CDR3 length equals 17 residues. Germline CDR1 is MDHEN and CDR2 is SYDVKM. J was trimmed by 10 bases and V by 6 bases; bases with no gene match: 20.

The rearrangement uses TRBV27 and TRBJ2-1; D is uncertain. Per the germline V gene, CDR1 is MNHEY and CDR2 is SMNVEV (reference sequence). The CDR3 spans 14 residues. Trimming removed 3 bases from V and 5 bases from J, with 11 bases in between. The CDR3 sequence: CASSFSRRDNEQFF. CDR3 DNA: TGTGCCAGCAGTTTCTCCCGACGGGACAATGAGCAGTTCTTC.

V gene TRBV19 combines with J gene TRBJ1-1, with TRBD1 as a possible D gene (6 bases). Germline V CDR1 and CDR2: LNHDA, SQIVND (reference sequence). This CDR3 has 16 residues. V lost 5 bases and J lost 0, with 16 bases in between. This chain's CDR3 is CASSPGGQILNTEAFF. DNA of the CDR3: TGTGCCAGTAGTCCTGGTGGACAGATCCTGAACACTGAAGCTTTCTTT.

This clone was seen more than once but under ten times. The CDR3, as DNA: TGTGCCTGGAGTGTAGGAACAGACGAGCAGTACTTC. It encodes CAWSVGTDEQYF. J is TRBJ2-7 and V is TRBV30, with D unclear. Germline CDR1 reads GTSNPN; CDR2 reads SVGIG (reference sequence). This CDR3 has 12 amino acids. Trimming left V 0 bases short and J 5 bases short, with 8 bases between.

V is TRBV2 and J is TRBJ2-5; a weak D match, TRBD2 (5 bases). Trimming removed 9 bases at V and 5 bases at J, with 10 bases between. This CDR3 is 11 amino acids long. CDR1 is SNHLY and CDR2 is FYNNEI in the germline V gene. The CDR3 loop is CASRGSETQYF. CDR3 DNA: TGTGCCAGTCGGGGAAGCGAGACCCAGTACTTC.

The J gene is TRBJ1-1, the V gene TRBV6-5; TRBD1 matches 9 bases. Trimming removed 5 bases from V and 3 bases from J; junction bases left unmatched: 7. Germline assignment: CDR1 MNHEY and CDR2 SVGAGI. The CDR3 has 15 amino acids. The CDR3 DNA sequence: TGTGCCAGCAGTCCAAGGGACAGGGTGGACACTGAAGCTTTCTTT. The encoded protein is CASSPRDRVDTEAFF.

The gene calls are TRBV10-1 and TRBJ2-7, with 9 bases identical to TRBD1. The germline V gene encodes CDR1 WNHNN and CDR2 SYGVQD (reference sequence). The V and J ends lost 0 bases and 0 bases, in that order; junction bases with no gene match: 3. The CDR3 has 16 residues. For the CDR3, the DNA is TGCGCCAGCAGTGAGTCGGGGACAGGGAGCTCCTACGAGCAGTACTTC. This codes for CASSESGTGSSYEQYF.

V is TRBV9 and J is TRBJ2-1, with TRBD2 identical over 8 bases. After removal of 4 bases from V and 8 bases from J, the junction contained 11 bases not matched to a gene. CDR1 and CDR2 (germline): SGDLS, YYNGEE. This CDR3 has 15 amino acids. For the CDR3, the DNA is TGTGCCAGCAGCACATCCGGGGGGGCCGTTCATGAGCAGTTCTTC. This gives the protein CASSTSGGAVHEQFF.

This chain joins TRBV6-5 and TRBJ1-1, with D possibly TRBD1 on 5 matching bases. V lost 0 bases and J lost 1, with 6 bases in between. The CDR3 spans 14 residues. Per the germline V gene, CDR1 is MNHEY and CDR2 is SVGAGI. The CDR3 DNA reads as TGTGCCAGCAGTTACTCGCAGGGGAACACTGAAGCTTTCTTT. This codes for CASSYSQGNTEAFF.